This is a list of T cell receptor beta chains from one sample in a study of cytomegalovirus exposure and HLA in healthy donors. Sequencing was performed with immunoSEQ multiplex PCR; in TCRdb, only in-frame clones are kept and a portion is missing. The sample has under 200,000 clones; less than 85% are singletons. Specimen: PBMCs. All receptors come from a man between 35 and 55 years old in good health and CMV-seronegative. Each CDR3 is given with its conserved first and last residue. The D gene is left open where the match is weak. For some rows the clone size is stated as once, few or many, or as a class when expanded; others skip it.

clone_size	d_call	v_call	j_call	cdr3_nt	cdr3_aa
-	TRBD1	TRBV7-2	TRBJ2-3	TGTGCCAGCAGCTCAATGACAGGGCAAACAGATACGCAGTATTTT	CASSSMTGQTDTQYF
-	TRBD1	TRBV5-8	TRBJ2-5	TGTGCCAGCAGCCCCCACAGGGGGGTAGATGTAGAAGAGACCCAGTACTTC	CASSPHRGVDVEETQYF
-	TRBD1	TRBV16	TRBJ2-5	TGTGCCAGCAGCCAGACAGGGACGGGGGAGACCCAGTACTTC	CASSQTGTGETQYF
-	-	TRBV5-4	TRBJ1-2	TGTGCCAGCAGCCGCGAGGGAGGGGTAGGCGGCTACACCTTC	CASSREGGVGGYTF
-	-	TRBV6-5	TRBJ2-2	TGTGCCAGCAGTTACGGTTCGGGCACCGGGGAGCTGTTTTTT	CASSYGSGTGELFF
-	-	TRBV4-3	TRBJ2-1	TGCGCCAGCAGCCAAGACCGATGGAGCTCCTACAATGAGCAGTTCTTC	CASSQDRWSSYNEQFF
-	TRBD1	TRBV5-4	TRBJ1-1	TGTGCCAGCAGCCTGAGCGGGACAGGGGCAAATGAAGCTTTCTTT	CASSLSGTGANEAFF
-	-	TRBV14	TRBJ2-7	TGTGCCAGCAGCCAAGATCTTGCAGGTAGCGAGCAGTACTTC	CASSQDLAGSEQYF
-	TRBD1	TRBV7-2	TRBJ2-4	TGTGCCAGCAGCTCCCAGGGGGCGGTGAACATTCAGTACTTC	CASSSQGAVNIQYF
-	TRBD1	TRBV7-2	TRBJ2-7	TGTGCCAGCAGTTTGGGACAGGGCAACGAGCAGTACTTC	CASSLGQGNEQYF
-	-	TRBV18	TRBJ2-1	TGTGCCAGCTCACCCCAGGGGGGCCATGAGCAGTTCTTC	CASSPQGGHEQFF
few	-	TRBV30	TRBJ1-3	TGTGCCTGGGCCCCCGAGGGAAACACCATATATTTT	CAWAPEGNTIYF
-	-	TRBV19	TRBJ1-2	TGTGCCAGTAGTGTGGGGGAGGGAATCCCGATTGACTATGGCTACACCTTC	CASSVGEGIPIDYGYTF
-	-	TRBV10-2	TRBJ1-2	TGCGCCAGCAGGGGTGGGGGCGACGGCTACACCTTC	CASRGGGDGYTF
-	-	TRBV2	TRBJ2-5	TGTGCCAGCAGTGACTCCGCGGCCTCCCAAGAGACCCAGTACTTC	CASSDSAASQETQYF
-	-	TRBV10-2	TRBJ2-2	TGCGCCAGCAGTCAGCTAGCGAGGAACACCGGGGAGCTGTTTTTT	CASSQLARNTGELFF
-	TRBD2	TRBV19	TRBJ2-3	TGTGCCAGTAGTAGAACGGCGGGAGAGGCAGATACGCAGTATTTT	CASSRTAGEADTQYF
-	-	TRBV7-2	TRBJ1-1	TGTGCCAGCAGCTTGGAAGGACAGATCCACACTGAAGCTTTCTTT	CASSLEGQIHTEAFF
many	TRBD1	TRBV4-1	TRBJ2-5	TGCGCCAGCAGCTCCCGGACAGGTGGGGAGACCCAGTACTTC	CASSSRTGGETQYF
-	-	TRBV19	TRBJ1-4	TGTGCCAGTACCCTTGCAACTAATGAAAAACTGTTTTTT	CASTLATNEKLFF
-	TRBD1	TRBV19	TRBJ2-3	TGTGCCAGTAGTTTCACAGGGGCAGATACGCAGTATTTT	CASSFTGADTQYF
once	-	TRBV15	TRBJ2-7	TGTGCCACCAGCAGAGAGGCAAGGGGGGGCTACGAGCAGTACTTC	CATSREARGGYEQYF
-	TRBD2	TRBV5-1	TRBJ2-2	TGCGCCAGCAGCTTTAGCGGGAGTGGCACCGGGGAGCTGTTTTTT	CASSFSGSGTGELFF
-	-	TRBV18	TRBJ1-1	TGTGCCAGCCTATTCCGGGGTGGAGACACTGAAGCTTTCTTT	CASLFRGGDTEAFF
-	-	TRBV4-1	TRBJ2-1	TGCGCCAGCAGCCAACCGGGACTTAACAATGAGCAGTTCTTC	CASSQPGLNNEQFF
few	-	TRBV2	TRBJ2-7	TGTGCCAGCAGTGTCCGGGACACGAGCTCCTACGAGCAGTACTTC	CASSVRDTSSYEQYF
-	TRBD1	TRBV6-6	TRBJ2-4	TGTGCCAGCAGTGCCTGGGGTCAGGGGGCACGGAACATTCAGTACTTC	CASSAWGQGARNIQYF
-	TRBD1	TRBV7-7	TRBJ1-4	TGTGCCAGCAGCTCCGGACAGGGTCTTAATGAAAAACTGTTTTTT	CASSSGQGLNEKLFF
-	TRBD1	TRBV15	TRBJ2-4	TGTGCCACCAGCAGAGCGGACAGGATTGAAATAGCCAAAAACATTCAGTACTTC	CATSRADRIEIAKNIQYF
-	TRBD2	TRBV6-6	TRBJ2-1	TGTGCCAGCAGTCCGTCCGGGACTAGCGCTAAGCAGTTCTTC	CASSPSGTSAKQFF
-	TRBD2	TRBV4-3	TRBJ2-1	TGCGCCAGCAGCCAAACCGTGACTAGCGGGAGGAACAATGAGCAGTTCTTC	CASSQTVTSGRNNEQFF
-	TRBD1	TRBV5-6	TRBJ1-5	TGTGCCAGCAGCGAATACCGTGACAGGGGCAATCAGCCCCAGCATTTT	CASSEYRDRGNQPQHF
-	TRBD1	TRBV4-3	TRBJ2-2	TGCGCCAGCAGCCTAGAGCCGGGACAGGTGACCACCGGGGAGCTGTTTTTT	CASSLEPGQVTTGELFF
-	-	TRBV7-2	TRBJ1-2	TGTGCCAGCAGCTTATACCCCCCGGCGGAAGCTAACTATGGCTACACCTTC	CASSLYPPAEANYGYTF
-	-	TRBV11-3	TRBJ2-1	TGTGCCAGCAGCCTTAGCGGCCTGGCGGACAATGAGCAGTTCTTC	CASSLSGLADNEQFF
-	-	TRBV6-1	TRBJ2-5	TGTGCCAGCAGTGAAGGCGGGTCCGTTCGGACCCAGTACTTC	CASSEGGSVRTQYF
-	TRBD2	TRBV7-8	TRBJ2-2	TGTGCCAGCAGCCCATGGACTAGCGGGAGGAACACCGGGGAGCTGTTTTTT	CASSPWTSGRNTGELFF
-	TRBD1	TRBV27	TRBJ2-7	TGTGCCAGCAGTTTGGGACAGGGGGGATCGGGGACCTACGAGCAGTACTTC	CASSLGQGGSGTYEQYF
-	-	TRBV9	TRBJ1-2	TGTGCCAGCAGCGTAGGAACGGACTATGGCTACACCTTC	CASSVGTDYGYTF
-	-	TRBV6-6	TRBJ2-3	TGTGCCAGCGGTTATGGACAGCAGACAGATACGCAGTATTTT	CASGYGQQTDTQYF
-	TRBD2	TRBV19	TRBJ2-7	TGTGCCAGTAGTATTGATCTTTTGACTAGCGGGACTCTCTACGAGCAGTACTTC	CASSIDLLTSGTLYEQYF
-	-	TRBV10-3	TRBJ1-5	TGTGCCATCAGTGAGTCGACTTTTGGACAGCCCCAGCATTTT	CAISESTFGQPQHF
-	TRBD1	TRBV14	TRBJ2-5	TGTGCCAGCAGCCAAGCGACAGGGGCCCAAGAGACCCAGTACTTC	CASSQATGAQETQYF
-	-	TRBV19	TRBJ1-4	TGTGCCAGTAGTATTCAGGCCGAAAAACTGTTTTTT	CASSIQAEKLFF
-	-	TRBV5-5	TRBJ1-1	TGTGCCAGACCCCCGCGGTACACTGAAGCTTTCTTT	CARPPRYTEAFF
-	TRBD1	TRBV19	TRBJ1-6	TGTGCCAGTAGTAGCGGCACAGGGGGCCATTCACCCCTCCACTTT	CASSSGTGGHSPLHF
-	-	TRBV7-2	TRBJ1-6	TGTGCCAGCAGCTTCCGGGGAGCGGGCCTAAGGTCTTCACCCCTCCACTTT	CASSFRGAGLRSSPLHF
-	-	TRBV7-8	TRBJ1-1	TGTGCCAGCAGCAGGGGAGGGGACCTGAACACTGAAGCTTTCTTT	CASSRGGDLNTEAFF
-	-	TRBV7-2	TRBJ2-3	TGTGCCAGCAGCTATGGCGGGGTCACAGATACGCAGTATTTT	CASSYGGVTDTQYF